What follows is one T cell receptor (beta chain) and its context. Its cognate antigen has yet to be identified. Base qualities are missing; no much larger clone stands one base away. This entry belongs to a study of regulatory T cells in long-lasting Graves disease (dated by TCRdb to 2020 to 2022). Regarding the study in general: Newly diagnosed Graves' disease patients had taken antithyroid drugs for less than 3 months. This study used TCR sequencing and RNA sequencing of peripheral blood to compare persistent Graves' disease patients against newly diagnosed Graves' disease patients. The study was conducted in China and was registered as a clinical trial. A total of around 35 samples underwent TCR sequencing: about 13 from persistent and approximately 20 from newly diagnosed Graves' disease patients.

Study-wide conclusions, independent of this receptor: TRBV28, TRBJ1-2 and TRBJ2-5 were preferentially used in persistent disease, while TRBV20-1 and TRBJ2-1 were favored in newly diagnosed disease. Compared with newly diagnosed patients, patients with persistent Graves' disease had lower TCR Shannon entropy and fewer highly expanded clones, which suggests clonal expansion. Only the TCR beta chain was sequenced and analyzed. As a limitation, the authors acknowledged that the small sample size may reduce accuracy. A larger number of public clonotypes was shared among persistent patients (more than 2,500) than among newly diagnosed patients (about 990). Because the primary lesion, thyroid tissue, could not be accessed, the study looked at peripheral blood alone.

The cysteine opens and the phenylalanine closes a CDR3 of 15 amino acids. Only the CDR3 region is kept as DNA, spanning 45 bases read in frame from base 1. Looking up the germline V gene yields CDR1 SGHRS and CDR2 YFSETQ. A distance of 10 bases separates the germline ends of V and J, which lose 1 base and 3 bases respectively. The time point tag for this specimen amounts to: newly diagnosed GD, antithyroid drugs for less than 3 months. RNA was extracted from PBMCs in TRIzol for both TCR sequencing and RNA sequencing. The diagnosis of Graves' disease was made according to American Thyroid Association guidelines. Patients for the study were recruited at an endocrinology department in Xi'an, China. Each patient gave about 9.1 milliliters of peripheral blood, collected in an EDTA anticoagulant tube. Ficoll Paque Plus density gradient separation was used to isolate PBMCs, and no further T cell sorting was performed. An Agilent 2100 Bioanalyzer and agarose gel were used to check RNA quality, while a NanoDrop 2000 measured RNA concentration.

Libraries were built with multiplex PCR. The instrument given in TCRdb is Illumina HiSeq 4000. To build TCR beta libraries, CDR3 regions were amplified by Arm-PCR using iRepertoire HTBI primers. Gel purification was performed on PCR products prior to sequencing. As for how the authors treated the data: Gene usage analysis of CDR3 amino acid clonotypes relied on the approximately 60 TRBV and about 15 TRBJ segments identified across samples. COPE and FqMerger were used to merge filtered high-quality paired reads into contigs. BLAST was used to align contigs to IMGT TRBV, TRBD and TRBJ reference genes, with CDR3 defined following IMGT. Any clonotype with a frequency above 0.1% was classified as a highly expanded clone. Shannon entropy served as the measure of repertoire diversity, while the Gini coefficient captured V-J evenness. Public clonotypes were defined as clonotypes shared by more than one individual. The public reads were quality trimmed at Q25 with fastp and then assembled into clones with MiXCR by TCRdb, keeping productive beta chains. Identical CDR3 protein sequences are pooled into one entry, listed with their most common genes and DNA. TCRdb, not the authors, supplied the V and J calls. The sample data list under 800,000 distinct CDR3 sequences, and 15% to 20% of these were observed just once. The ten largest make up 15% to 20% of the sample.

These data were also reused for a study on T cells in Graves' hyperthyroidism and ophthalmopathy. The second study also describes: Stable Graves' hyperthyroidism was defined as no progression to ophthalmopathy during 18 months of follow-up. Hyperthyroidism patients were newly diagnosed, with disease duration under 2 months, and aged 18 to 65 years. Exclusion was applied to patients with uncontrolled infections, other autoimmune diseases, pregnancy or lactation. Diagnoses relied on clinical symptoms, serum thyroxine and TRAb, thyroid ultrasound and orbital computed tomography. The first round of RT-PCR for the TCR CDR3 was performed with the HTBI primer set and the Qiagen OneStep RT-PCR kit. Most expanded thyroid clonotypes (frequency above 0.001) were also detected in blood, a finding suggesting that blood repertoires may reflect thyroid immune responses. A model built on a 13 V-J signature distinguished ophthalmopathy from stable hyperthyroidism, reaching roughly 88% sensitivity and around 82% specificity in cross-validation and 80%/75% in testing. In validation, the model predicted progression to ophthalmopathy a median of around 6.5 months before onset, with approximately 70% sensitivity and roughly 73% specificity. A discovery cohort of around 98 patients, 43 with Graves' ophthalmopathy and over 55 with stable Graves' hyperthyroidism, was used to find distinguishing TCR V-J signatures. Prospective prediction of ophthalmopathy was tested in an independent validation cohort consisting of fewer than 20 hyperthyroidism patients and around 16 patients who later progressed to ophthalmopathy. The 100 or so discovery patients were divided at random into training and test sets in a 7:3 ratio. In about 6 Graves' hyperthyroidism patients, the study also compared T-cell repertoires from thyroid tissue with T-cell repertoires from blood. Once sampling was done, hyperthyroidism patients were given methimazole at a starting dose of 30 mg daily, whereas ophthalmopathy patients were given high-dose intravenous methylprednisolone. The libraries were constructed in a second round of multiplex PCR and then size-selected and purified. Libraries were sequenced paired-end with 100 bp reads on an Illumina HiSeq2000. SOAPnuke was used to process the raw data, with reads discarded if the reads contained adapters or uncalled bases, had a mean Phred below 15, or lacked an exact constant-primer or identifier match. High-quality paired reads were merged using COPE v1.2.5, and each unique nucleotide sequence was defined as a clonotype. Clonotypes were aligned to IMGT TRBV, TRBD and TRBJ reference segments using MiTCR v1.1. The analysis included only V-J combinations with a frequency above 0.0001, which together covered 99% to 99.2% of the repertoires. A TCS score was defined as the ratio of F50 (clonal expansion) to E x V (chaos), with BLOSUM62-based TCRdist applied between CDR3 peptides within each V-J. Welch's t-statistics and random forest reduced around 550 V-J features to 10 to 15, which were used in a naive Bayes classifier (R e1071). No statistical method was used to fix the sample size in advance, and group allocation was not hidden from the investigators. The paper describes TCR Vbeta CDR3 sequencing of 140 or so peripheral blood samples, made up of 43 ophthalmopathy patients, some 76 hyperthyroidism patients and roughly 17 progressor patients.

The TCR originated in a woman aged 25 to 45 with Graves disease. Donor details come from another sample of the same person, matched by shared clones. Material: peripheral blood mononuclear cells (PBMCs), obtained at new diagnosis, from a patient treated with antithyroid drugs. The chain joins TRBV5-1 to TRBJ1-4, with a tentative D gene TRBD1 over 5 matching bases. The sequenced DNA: TGCGCCAGCAGCTTGCAGGGTCCGGCTAATGAAAAACTGTTTTTT. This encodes CASSLQGPANEKLFF. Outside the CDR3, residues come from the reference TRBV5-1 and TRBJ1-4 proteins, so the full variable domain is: KAGVTQTPRYLIKTRGQQVTLSCSPISGHRSVSWYQQTPGQGLQFLFEYFSETQRNKGNFPGRFSGRQFSNSRSEMNVSTLELGDSALYLCASSLQGPANEKLFFGSGTQLSVL.